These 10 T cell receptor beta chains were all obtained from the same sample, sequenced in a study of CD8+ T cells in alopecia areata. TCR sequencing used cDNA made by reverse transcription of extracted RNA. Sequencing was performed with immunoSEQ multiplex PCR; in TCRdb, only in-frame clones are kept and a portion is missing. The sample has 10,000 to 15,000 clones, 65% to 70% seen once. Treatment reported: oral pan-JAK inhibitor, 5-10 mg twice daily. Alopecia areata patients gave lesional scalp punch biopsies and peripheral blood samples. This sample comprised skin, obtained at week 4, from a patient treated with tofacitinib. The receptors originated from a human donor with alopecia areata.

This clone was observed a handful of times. The DNA for the CDR3 is TGTGCCAGCAGTGATCATGGGGGGCCCTACGAGCAGTACTTC. As protein: CASSDHGGPYEQYF. V and J are TRBV2 and TRBJ2-7; either TRBD1 or TRBD2 may supply D (6 bases each). CDR3 length: 14 residues. Germline V CDR1 and CDR2: SNHLY, FYNNEI. The germline V and J ends were trimmed by 3 bases and 2 bases, with 11 bases remaining between them.

DNA of the CDR3: TGTGCCAGCAGGACGGGGAGTACCTATGGCTACACCTTC. It yields the protein CASRTGSTYGYTF. V usage is TRBV2 and J usage is TRBJ1-2; D unresolved. Germline values: CDR1 SNHLY, CDR2 FYNNEI. V lost 6 bases and J 4 bases, leaving 12 bases between the germline ends. The CDR3 covers 13 residues. The full variable domain, completed using reference TRBV2 and TRBJ1-2, is EPEVTQTPSHQVTQMGQEVILRCVPISNHLYFYWYRQILGQKVEFLVSFYNNEISEKSEIFDDQFSVERPDGSNFTLKIRSTKLEDSAMYFCASRTGSTYGYTFGSGTRLTVV.

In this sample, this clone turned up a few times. The CDR3 nucleotides read TGCGCCAGCAGCCAAGGGGCGACAGGGGCCTATGAAGCTTTCTTT. Its protein product is CASSQGATGAYEAFF. The J gene is TRBJ1-1, the V gene TRBV4-3; 8 positions agree with TRBD1. The V and J ends lost 1 base and 7 bases, in that order; junction bases with no gene match: 8. The CDR3 is 15 residues long. CDR1 LGHNA and CDR2 YSLEER come from the germline V gene.

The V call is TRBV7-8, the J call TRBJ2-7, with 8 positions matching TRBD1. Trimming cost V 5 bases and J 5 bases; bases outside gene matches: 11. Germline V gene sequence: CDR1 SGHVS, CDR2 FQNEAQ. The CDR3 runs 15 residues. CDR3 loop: CASSNPGGARNEQYF. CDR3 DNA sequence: TGTGCCAGCAGCAACCCAGGGGGCGCAAGGAACGAGCAGTACTTC.

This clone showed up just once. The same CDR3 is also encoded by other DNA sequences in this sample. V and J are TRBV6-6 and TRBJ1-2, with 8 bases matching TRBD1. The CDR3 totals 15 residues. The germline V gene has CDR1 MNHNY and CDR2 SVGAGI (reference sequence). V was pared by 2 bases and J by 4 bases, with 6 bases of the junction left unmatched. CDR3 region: CASSYGQGGGYGYTF. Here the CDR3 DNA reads TGTGCCAGCAGTTACGGACAGGGCGGAGGCTATGGCTACACCTTC.

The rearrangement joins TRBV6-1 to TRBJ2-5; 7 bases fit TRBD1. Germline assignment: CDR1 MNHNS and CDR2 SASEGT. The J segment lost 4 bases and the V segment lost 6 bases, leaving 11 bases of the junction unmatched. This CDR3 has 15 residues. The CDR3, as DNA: TGTGCCAGCAGGCCCCCCGGGGCAGGGGGAGAGACCCAGTACTTC. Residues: CASRPPGAGGETQYF.

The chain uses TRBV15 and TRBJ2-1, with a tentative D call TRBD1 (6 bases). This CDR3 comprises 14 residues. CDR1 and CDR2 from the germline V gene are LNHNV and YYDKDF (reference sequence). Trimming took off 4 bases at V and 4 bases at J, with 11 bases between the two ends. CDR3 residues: CATSKYRDYNEQFF. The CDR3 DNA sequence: TGTGCCACCAGCAAATACAGGGATTACAATGAGCAGTTCTTC.

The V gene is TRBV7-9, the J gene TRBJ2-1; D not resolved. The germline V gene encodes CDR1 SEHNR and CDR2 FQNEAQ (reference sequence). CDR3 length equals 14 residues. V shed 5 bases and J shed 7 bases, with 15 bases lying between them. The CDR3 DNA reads TGTGCCAGCAGCCTTACCGGGCCTTGGAATGAGCAGTTCTTC. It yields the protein CASSLTGPWNEQFF.

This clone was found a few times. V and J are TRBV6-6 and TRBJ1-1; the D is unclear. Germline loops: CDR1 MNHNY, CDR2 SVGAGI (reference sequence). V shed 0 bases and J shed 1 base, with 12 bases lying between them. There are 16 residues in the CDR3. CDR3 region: CASSYSFPRRNTEAFF. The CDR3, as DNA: TGTGCCAGCAGTTACTCGTTCCCCCGCAGGAACACTGAAGCTTTCTTT.

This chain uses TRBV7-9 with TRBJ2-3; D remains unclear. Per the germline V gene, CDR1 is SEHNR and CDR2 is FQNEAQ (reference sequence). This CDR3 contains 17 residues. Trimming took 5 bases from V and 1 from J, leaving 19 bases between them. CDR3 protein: CASSPSVPRWGTDTQYF. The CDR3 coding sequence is TGTGCCAGCAGCCCGTCGGTCCCCAGGTGGGGCACAGATACGCAGTATTTT.